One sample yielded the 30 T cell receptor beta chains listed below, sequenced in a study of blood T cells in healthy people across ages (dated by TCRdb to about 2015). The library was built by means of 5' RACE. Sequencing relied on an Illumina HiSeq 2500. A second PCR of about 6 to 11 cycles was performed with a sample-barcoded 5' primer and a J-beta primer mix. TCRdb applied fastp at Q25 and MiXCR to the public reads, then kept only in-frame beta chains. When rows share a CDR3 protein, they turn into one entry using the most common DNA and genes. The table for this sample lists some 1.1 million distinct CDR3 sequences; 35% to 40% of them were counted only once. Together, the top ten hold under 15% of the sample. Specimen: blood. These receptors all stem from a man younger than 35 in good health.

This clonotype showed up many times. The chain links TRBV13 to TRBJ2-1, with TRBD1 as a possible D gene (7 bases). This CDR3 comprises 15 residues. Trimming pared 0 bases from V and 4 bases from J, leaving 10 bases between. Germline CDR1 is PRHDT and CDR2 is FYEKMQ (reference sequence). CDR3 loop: CASSLGTGRYNEQFF. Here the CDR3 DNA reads TGTGCCAGCAGCTTAGGGACAGGGAGGTACAATGAGCAGTTCTTC.

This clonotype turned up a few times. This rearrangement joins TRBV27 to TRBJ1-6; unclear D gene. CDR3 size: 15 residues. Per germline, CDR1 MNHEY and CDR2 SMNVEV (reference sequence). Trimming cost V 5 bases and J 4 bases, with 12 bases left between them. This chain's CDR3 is CASSGSQRYNSPLHF. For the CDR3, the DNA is TGTGCCAGCAGTGGGAGTCAAAGATATAATTCACCCCTCCACTTT.

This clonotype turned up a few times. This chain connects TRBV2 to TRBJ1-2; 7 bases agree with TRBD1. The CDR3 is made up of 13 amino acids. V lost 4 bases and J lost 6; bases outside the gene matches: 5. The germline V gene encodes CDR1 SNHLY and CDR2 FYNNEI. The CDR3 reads CASSGQGMDGYTF. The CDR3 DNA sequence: TGTGCCAGCAGTGGACAGGGAATGGATGGCTACACCTTC.

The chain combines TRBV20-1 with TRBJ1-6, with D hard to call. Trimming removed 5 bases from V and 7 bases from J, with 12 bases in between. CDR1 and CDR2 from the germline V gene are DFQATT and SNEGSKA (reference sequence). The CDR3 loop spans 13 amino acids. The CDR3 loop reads CSASPSRNSPLHF. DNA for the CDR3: TGCAGTGCTTCACCTAGCCGAAATTCACCCCTCCACTTT.

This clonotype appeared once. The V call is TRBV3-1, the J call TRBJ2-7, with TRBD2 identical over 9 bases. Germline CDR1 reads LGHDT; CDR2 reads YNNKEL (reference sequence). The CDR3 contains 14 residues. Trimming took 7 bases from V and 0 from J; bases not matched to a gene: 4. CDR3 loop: CASMASGDSYEQYF. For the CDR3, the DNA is TGTGCCAGCATGGCTAGCGGGGACTCCTACGAGCAGTACTTC.

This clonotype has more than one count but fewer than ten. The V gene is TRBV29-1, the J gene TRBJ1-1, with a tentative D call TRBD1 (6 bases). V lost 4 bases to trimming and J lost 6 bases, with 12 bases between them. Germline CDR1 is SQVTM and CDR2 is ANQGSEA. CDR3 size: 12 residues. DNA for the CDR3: TGCAGCGTTGTTAGGGGGAGGGCTGAAGCTTTCTTT. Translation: CSVVRGRAEAFF.

The CDR3 spells CASRRTYNSPLHF. CDR3 DNA: TGTGCCAGCAGAAGGACCTATAATTCACCCCTCCACTTT. This chain connects TRBV28 to TRBJ1-6; D unclear. Per the germline V gene, CDR1 is MDHEN and CDR2 is SYDVKM. This CDR3 comprises 13 residues. Trimming took 6 bases from V and 2 from J, leaving 5 bases between them. The whole variable domain, remainder taken from reference TRBV28 and TRBJ1-6, is DVKVTQSSRYLVKRTGEKVFLECVQDMDHENMFWYRQDPGLGLRLIYFSYDVKMKEKGDIPEGYSVSREKKERFSLILESASTNQTSMYLCASRRTYNSPLHFGNGTRLTVT.

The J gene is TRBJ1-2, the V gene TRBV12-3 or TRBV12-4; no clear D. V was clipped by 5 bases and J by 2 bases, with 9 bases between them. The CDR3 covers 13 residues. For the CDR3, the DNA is TGTGCCAGCAGTCCGGTATTGAACTATGGCTACACCTTC. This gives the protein CASSPVLNYGYTF.

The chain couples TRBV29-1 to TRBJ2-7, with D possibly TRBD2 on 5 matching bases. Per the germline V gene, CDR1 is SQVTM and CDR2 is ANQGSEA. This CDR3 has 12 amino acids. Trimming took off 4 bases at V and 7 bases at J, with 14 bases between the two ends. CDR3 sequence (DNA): TGCAGCGTTGCCGAGAGACGGGATGAGCAGTACTTC. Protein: CSVAERRDEQYF.

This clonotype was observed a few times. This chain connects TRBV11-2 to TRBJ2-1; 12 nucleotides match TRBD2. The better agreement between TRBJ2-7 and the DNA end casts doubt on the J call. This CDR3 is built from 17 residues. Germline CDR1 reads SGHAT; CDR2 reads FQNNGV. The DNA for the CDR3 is TGTGCCAGCAGCTTACAGGGACTAGCGGGCTACTACAATGAGCAGTACTTC. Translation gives CASSLQGLAGYYNEQYF.

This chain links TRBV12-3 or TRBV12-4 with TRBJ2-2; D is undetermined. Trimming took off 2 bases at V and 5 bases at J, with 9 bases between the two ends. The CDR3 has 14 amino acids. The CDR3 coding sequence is TGTGCCAGCAGTTTAACCCAAGGGACCGGGGAGCTGTTTTTT. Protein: CASSLTQGTGELFF.

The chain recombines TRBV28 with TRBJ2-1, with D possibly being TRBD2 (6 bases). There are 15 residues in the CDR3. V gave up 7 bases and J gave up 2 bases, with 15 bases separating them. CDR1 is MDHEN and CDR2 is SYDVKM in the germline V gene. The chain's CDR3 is CASISAGLTYNEQFF. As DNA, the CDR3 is TGTGCCAGCATCAGCGCGGGGTTAACCTACAATGAGCAGTTCTTC.

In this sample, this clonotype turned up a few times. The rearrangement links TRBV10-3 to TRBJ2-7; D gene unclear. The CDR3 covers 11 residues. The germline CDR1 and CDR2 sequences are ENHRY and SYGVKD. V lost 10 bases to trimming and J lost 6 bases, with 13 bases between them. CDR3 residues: CATNSATEQYF. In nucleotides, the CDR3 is TGTGCCACCAACAGCGCTACCGAGCAGTACTTC.

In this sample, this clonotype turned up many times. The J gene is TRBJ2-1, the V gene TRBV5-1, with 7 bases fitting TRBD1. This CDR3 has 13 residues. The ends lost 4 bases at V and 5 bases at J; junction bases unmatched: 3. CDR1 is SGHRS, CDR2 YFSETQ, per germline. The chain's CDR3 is CASSDTGDNEQFF. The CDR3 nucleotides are TGCGCCAGCAGCGACACAGGGGACAATGAGCAGTTCTTC. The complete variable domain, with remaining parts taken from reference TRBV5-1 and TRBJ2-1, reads KAGVTQTPRYLIKTRGQQVTLSCSPISGHRSVSWYQQTPGQGLQFLFEYFSETQRNKGNFPGRFSGRQFSNSRSEMNVSTLELGDSALYLCASSDTGDNEQFFGPGTRLTVL.

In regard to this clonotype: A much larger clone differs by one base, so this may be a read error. The chain's CDR3 is CAGSYSEKLFF. In DNA, the CDR3 is TGTGCCGGCAGTTACTCGGAAAAACTGTTTTTT. This chain joins TRBV6-6 and TRBJ1-4; the D is unclear. This CDR3 spans 11 amino acids. Germline lookup yields CDR1 MNHNY and CDR2 SVGAGI (reference sequence).

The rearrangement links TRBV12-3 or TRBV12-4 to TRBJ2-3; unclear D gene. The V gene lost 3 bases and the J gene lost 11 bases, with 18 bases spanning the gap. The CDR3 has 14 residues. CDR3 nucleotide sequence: TGTGCCAGCAGTTTCCGTCTAACTGCAGATGTGCAGTATTTT. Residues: CASSFRLTADVQYF.

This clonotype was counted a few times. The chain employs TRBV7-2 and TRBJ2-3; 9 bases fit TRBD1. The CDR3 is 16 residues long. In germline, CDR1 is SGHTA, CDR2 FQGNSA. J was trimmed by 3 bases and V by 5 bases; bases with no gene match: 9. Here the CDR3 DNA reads TGTGCCAGCAGCCCAGAGCCGGGACAGGGTACAGATACGCAGTATTTT. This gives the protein CASSPEPGQGTDTQYF. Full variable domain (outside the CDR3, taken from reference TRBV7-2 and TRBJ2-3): GAGVSQSPSNKVTEKGKDVELRCDPISGHTALYWYRQSLGQGLEFLIYFQGNSAPDKSGLPSDRFSAERTGGSVSTLTIQRTQQEDSAVYLCASSPEPGQGTDTQYFGPGTRLTVL.

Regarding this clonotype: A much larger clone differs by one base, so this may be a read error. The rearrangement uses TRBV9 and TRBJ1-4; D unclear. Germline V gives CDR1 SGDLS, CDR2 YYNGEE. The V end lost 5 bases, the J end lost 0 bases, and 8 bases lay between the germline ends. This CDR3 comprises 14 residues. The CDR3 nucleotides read TGTGCCAGCAGTGCCGGGACAACTAATGAAAAACTGTTTTTT. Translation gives CASSAGTTNEKLFF. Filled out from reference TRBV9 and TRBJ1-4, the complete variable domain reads DSGVTQTPKHLITATGQRVTLRCSPRSGDLSVYWYQQSLDQGLQFLIQYYNGEERAKGNILERFSAQQFPDLHSELNLSSLELGDSALYFCASSAGTTNEKLFFGSGTQLSVL.

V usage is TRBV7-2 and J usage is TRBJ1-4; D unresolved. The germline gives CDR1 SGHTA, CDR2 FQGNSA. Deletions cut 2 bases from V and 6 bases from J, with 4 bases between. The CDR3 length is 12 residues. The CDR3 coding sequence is TGTGCCAGCAGCTTATCGGATGAAAAACTGTTTTTT. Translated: CASSLSDEKLFF.

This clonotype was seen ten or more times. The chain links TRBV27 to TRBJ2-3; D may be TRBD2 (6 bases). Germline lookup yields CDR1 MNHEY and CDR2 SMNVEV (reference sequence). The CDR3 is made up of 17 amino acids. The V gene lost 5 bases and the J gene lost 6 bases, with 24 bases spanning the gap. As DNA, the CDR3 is TGTGCCAGCAGTAGGAGGGGAATTGGTTCGACGCACGATACGCAGTATTTT. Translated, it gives CASSRRGIGSTHDTQYF.

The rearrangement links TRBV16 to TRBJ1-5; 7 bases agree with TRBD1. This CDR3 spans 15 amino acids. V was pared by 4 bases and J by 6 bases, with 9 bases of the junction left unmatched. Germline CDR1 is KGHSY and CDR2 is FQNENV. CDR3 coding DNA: TGTGCCAGCAGCCGACAGGGAGCCGGGCGTCAGCCCCAGCATTTT. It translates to CASSRQGAGRQPQHF.

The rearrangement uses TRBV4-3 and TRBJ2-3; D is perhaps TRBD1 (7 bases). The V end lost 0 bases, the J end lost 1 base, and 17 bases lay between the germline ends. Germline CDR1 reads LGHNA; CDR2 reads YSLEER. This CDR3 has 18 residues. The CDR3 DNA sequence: TGCGCCAGCAGCCAAGATATCCCCAGGGGGGCCCGCACAGATACGCAGTATTTT. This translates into CASSQDIPRGARTDTQYF.

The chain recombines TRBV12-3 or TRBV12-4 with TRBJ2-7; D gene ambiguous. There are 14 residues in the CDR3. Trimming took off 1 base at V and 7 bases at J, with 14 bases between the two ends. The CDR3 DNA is TGTGCCAGCAGTTTAGAAGGGCCTGACAATGAGCAGTACTTC. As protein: CASSLEGPDNEQYF.

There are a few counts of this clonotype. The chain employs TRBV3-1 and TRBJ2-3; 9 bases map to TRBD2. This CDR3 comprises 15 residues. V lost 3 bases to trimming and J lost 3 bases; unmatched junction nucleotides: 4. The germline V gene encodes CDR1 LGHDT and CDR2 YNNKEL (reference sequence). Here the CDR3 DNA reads TGTGCCAGCAGCCAGTTAGCGGGGGAAACAGATACGCAGTATTTT. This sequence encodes CASSQLAGETDTQYF.

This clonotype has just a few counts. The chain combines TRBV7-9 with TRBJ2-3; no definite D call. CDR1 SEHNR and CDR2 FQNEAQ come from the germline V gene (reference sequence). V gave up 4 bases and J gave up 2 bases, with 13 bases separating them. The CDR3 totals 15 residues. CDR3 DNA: TGTGCCAGCAGCTCCCCCTCTTTGGCCACAGATACGCAGTATTTT. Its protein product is CASSSPSLATDTQYF.

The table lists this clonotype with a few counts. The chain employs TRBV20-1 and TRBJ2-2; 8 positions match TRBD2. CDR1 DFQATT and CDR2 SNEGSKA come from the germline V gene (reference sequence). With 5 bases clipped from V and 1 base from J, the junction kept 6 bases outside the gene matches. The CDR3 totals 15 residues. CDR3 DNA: TGCAGTGCTGGCCCGGGGGGGCGGAACACCGGGGAGCTGTTTTTT. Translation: CSAGPGGRNTGELFF.

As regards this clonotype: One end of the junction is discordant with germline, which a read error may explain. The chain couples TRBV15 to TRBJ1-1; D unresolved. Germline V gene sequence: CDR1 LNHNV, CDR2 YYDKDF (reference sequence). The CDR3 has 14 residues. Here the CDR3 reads CASSRVKPVSEAFF. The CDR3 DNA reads TGTGCCTCCAGCAGAGTGAAGCCGGTGAGTGAAGCTTTCTTT. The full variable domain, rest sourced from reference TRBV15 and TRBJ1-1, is DAMVIQNPRYQVTQFGKPVTLSCSQTLNHNVMYWYQQKSSQAPKLLFHYYDKDFNNEADTPDNFQSRRPNTSFCFLDIRSPGLGDTAMYLCASSRVKPVSEAFFGQGTRLTVV.

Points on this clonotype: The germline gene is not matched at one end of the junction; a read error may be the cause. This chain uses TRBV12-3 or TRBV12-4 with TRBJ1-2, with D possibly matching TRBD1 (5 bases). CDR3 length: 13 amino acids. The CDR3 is CAGSSAGNYGYTF. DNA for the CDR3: TGTGCCGGCAGTTCCGCAGGGAACTATGGCTACACCTTC.

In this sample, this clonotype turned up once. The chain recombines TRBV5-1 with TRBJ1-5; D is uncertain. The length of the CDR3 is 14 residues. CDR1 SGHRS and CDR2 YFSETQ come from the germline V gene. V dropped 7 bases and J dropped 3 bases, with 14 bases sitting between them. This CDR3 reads CASRGGLNNQPQHF. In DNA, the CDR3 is TGCGCCAGCCGCGGAGGGTTGAACAATCAGCCCCAGCATTTT.

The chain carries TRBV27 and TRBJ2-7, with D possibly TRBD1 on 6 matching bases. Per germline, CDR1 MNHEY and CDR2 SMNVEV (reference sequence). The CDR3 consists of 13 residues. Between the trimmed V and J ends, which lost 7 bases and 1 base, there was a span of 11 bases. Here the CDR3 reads CASKRGKSYEQYF. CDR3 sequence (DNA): TGTGCCAGCAAGAGGGGGAAATCCTACGAGCAGTACTTC.